The clone carrying this TCR beta chain was seen a few times. What it recognizes is unknown. This sample stems from a study of beta chain features in type 1 diabetes. As for the study in general: Sorted cells numbering under 140,000,000 were examined across all samples.

Regarding the study as a whole: High TCR expression in some cells could lead to their over-representation in cDNA sequencing.

Expressed TCRB transcripts were sequenced, since all the RNA that had been isolated was reverse transcribed. Generated by immunoSEQ multiplex PCR, the TCRdb table keeps only in-frame clones and is missing some. The sample consists of hundreds of thousands of clones, roughly an eighth of them appearing once. CDR1 is KGHSH, CDR2 LQKENI, per germline. This CDR3 has 15 residues. Trimming at V came to 4 bases and at J to 1 base, leaving 6 bases not matched to a gene. The TCR sequence derives from a man in his late teens or twenties in good health. This rearrangement joins TRBV18 to TRBJ2-7, with 8 bases that match TRBD2. The sequencing sample was made of naive CD4+ T cells from blood. The CDR3 DNA follows: TGTGCCAGCTCACTGAAACTAGCGGTATCCTACGAGCAGTACTTC. Translated, it gives CASSLKLAVSYEQYF.